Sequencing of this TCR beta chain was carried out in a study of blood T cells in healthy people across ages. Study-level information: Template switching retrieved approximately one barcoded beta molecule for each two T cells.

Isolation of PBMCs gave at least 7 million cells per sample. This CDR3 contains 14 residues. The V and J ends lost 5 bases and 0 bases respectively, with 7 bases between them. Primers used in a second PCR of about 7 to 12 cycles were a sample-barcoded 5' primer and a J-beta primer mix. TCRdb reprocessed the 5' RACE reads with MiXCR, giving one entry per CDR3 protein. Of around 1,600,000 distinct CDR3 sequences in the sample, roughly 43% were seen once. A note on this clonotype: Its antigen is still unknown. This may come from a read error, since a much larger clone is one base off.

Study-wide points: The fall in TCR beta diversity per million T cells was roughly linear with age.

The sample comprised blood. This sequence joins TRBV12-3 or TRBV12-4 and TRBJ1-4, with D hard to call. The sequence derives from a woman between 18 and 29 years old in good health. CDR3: CASSVLSTNEKLFF. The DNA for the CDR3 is TGTGCCAGCAGTGTACTGTCAACTAATGAAAAACTGTTTTTT.